The clone carrying this T cell receptor beta chain was counted a few times. Its target is unknown. The data originate from a study of cytomegalovirus exposure and HLA in healthy donors. Regarding the study as a whole: Roughly uniform depth of sequencing across donors was assumed in presence/absence analyses.

Researchers ran the PCR with 60 Vbeta and 13 Jbeta primers. TCRdb's table, derived via immunoSEQ multiplex PCR, lists solely in-frame clones and lacks some. The repertoire holds some 200,000 clones, with approximately 80% as singletons. V gave up 0 bases and J gave up 7 bases, with 14 bases separating them. CDR3 length: 15 amino acids. Germline values: CDR1 SGHRS, CDR2 YFSETQ. This clonotype was sampled from a boy aged 2 to 9 in good health and CMV-seronegative. The genes are TRBV5-1 and TRBJ1-5, with D tentatively TRBD1 (6 bases). The sequenced material came from PBMCs. In DNA form, the CDR3 reads TGCGCCAGCAGCTTGGATCTGGGGGCAGGACAGCCCCAGCATTTT. It encodes CASSLDLGAGQPQHF.